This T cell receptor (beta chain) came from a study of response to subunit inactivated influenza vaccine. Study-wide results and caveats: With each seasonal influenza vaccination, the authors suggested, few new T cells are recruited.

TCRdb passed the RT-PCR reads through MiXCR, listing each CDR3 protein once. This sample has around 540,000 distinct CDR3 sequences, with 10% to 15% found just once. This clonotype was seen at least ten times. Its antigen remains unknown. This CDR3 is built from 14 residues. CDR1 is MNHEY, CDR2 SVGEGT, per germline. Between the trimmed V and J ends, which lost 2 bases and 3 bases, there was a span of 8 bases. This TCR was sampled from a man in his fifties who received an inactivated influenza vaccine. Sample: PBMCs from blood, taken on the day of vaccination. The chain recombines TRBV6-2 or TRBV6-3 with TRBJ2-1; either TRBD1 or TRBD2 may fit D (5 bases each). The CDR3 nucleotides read TGTGCCAGCAGTTACACGGGGCTCTACAATGAGCAGTTCTTC. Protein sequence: CASSYTGLYNEQFF.